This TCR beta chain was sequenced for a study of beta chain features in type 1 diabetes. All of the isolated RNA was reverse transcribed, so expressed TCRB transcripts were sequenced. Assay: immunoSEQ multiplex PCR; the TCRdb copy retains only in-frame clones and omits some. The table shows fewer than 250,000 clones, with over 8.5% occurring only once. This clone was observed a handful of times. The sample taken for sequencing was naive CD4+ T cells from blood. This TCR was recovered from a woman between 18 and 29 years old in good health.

CDR3 sequence: CASSLIPRQGPPDEQYF. CDR3 nucleotides: TGTGCCAGCAGCTTAATCCCCAGACAGGGGCCGCCCGACGAGCAGTACTTC. The chain joins TRBV7-6 to TRBJ2-7; 8 bases are a match to TRBD1. Germline values: CDR1 SGHVS, CDR2 FNYEAQ. The CDR3 loop spans 17 amino acids. V was pared by 2 bases and J by 5 bases, with 14 bases of the junction left unmatched.